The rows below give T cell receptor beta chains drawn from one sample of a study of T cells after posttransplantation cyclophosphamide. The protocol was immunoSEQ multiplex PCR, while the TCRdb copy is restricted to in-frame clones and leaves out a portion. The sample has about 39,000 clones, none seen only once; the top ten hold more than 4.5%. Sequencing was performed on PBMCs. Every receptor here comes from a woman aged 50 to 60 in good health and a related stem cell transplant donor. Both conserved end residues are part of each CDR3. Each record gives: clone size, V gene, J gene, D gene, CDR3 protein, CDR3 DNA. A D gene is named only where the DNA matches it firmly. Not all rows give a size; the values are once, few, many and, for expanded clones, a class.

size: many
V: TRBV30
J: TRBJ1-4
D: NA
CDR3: CAHHGATNEKLFF
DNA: TGTGCCCATCACGGAGCAACTAATGAAAAACTGTTTTTT

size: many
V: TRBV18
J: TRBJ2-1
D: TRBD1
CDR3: CASSLGQGNEQFF
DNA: TGTGCCAGCTCACTAGGACAGGGTAACGAGCAGTTCTTC

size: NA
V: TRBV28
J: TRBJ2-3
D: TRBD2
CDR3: CASSLGKRGASADTQYF
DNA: TGTGCCAGCAGTTTGGGCAAGCGGGGCGCATCCGCAGATACGCAGTATTTT

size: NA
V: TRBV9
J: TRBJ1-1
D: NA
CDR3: CASSALNLGPEAFF
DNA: TGTGCCAGCAGCGCGTTGAACCTGGGGCCTGAAGCTTTCTTT

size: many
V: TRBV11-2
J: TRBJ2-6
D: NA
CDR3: CASSSLQKTHSGANVLTF
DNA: TGTGCCAGCAGCTCCCTTCAGAAGACTCACTCTGGGGCCAACGTCCTGACTTTC

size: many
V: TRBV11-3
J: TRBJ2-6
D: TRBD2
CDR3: CASTGGAGANVLTF
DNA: TGTGCCAGCACTGGGGGGGCTGGGGCCAACGTCCTGACTTTC

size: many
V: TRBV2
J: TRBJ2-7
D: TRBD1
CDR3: CASSVKGQGASEQYF
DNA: TGTGCCAGCAGTGTAAAGGGGCAGGGGGCTTCCGAGCAGTACTTC

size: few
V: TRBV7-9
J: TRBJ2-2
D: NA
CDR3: CASGAQGPGELFF
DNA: TGTGCCAGCGGGGCCCAAGGTCCCGGGGAGCTGTTTTTT

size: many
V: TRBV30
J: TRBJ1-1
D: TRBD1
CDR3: CAWRYPPGQRNTEAFF
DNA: TGTGCCTGGAGATATCCGCCGGGACAGAGGAACACTGAAGCTTTCTTT

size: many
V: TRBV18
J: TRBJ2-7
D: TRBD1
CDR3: CASSPTGDGHEQYF
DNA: TGTGCCAGCTCACCGACAGGGGATGGGCACGAGCAGTACTTC

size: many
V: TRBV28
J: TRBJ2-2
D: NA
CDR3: CASSLFRTGELFF
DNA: TGTGCCAGCAGCCTCTTCCGGACCGGGGAGCTGTTTTTT

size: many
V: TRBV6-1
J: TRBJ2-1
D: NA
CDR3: CASSEVVLVQFF
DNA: TGTGCCAGCAGTGAAGTAGTTTTGGTGCAGTTCTTC

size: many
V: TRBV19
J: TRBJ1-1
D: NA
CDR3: CASSARGNTEAFF
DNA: TGTGCCAGTAGTGCCCGCGGCAACACTGAAGCTTTCTTT

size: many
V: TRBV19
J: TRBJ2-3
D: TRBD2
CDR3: CASSIQLAGGSRDTQYF
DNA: TGTGCCAGTAGTATCCAACTAGCGGGGGGGTCGAGGGATACGCAGTATTTT

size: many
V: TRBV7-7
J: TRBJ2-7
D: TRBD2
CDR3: CASSPRGDPYEQYF
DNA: TGTGCCAGCAGCCCCCGGGGGGACCCCTACGAGCAGTACTTC

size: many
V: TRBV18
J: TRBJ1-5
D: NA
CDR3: CASSPDSLRGQPQHF
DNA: TGTGCCAGCTCCCCTGACTCCCTAAGAGGTCAGCCCCAGCATTTT

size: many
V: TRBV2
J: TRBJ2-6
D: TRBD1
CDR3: CASSETGVAGANVLTF
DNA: TGTGCCAGCAGTGAGACAGGGGTGGCTGGGGCCAACGTCCTGACTTTC

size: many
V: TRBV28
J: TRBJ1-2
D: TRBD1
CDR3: CASSSGQVYGYTF
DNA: TGTGCCAGCAGTTCGGGACAGGTCTATGGCTACACCTTC

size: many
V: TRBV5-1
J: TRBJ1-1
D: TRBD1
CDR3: CASSLYQGADEAFF
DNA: TGCGCCAGCAGCTTGTATCAGGGGGCCGACGAAGCTTTCTTT

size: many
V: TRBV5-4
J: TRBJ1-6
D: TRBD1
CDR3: CASRTGGYSPLHF
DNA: TGTGCCAGCAGGACAGGGGGCTACTCACCCCTCCACTTT

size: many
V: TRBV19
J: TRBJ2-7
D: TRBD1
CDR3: CATGTARPYEQYF
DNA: TGTGCCACAGGGACAGCTCGCCCCTACGAGCAGTACTTC

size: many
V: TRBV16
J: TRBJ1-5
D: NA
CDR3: CASSLVTNSNQPQHF
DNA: TGTGCCAGCAGCCTAGTCACCAATAGCAATCAGCCCCAGCATTTT

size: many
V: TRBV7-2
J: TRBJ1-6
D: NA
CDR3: CASSWEGQLSSYNSPLHF
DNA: TGTGCCAGCAGCTGGGAGGGGCAGTTGAGCTCCTATAATTCACCCCTCCACTTT

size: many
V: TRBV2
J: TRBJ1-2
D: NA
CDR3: CASSEPGAAYGYTF
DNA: TGTGCCAGCAGTGAACCAGGGGCAGCCTATGGCTACACCTTC

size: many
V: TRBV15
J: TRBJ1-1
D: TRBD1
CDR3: CATGGQLNTEAFF
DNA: TGTGCCACCGGGGGACAGCTGAACACTGAAGCTTTCTTT

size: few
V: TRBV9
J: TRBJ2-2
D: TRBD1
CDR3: CASSARTGPNTGELFF
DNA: TGTGCCAGCAGCGCCCGGACAGGGCCTAACACCGGGGAGCTGTTTTTT

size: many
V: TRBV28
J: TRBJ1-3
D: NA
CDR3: CASSVTGRGGNTIYF
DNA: TGTGCCAGCAGCGTCACAGGGAGGGGTGGAAACACCATATATTTT

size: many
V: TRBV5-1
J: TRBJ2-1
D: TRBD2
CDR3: CASSFQTSGGDEQFF
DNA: TGCGCCAGCAGCTTTCAGACTAGCGGGGGCGATGAGCAGTTCTTC

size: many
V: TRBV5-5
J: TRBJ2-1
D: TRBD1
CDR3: CASSLGQGAGYNEQFF
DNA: TGTGCCAGCAGCTTGGGACAGGGGGCCGGCTACAATGAGCAGTTCTTC

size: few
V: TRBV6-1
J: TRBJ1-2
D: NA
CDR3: CASSREQGRKGYTF
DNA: TGTGCCAGCAGTCGTGAACAGGGTCGTAAAGGCTACACCTTC

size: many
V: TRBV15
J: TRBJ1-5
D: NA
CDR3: CATSRPAGWDSNQPQHF
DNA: TGTGCCACCAGCAGACCGGCGGGTTGGGATAGCAATCAGCCCCAGCATTTT

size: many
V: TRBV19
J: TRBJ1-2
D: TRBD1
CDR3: CASRPGQGNYGYTF
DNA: TGTGCCAGTCGGCCGGGACAGGGTAACTATGGCTACACCTTC

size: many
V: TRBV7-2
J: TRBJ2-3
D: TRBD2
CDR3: CASSIQGRGDTQYF
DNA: TGTGCCAGCAGTATACAAGGGAGGGGCGATACGCAGTATTTT

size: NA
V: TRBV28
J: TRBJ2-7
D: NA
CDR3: CASSRSDYERYF
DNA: TGCGCCAGCAGCCGATCAGACTACGAGCGGTACTTC

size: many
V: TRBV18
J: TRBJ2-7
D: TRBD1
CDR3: CASSRTGAYEQYF
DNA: TGTGCCAGCTCACGTACAGGGGCCTACGAGCAGTACTTC

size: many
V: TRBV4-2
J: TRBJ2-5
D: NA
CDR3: CASSQNPGTLQESQYF
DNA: TGTGCCAGCAGCCAAAACCCCGGGACTCTACAAGAGTCCCAGTACTTC

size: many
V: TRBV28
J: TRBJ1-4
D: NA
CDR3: CASSQAGYTMFF
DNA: TGTGCCAGCAGTCAAGCCGGGTATACGATGTTTTTT

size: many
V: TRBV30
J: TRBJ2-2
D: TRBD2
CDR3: CAWSGLRRGVGAGELFF
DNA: TGTGCCTGGAGTGGCCTTCGGCGGGGGGTGGGAGCCGGGGAGCTGTTTTTT

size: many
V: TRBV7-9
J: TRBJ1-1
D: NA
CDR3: CASKEQGNTEAFF
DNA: TGTGCCAGCAAGGAACAGGGGAACACTGAAGCTTTCTTT

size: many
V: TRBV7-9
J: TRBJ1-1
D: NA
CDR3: CASTPVYDSDTEAFF
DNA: TGTGCCAGCACCCCTGTCTATGACAGCGACACTGAAGCTTTCTTT

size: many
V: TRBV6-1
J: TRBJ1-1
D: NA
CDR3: CASSWTDTDTFF
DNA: TGTGCCAGCAGTTGGACAGATACAGACACTTTCTTT

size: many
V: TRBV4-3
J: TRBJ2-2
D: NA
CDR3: CASSHLNTGELFF
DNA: TGCGCCAGCAGCCACTTGAACACCGGGGAGCTGTTTTTT

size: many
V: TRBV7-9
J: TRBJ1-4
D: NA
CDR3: CASSLGASTNEKLFF
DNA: TGTGCCAGCAGCTTAGGCGCTTCAACTAATGAAAAACTGTTTTTT

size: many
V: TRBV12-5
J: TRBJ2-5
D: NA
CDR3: CASGLVNPGTYQETQYF
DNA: TGTGCTAGTGGTTTGGTGAACCCCGGGACATACCAAGAGACCCAGTACTTC

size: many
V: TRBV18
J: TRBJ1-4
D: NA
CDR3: CASSPLGVRTNEKLFF
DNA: TGTGCCAGCTCACCACTAGGAGTCCGGACTAATGAAAAACTGTTTTTT

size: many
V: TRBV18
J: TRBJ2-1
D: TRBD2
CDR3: CASSPGLAGENEQFF
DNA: TGTGCCAGCTCACCGGGACTAGCGGGGGAGAATGAGCAGTTCTTC

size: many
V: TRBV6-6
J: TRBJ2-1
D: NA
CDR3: CASSYTRFIDEQFF
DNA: TGTGCCAGCAGTTATACTAGGTTCATTGATGAGCAGTTCTTC

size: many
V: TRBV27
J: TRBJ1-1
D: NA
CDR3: CASSLWDRGEAFF
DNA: TGTGCCAGCAGTTTATGGGATAGGGGTGAAGCTTTCTTT

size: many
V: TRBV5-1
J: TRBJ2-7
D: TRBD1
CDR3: CASSLKGATYEQYF
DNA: TGCGCCAGCAGCTTAAAGGGGGCGACCTACGAGCAGTACTTC

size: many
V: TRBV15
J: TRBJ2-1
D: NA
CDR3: CATSGQSSEGEQFF
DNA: TGTGCCACCAGCGGTCAAAGCTCGGAGGGTGAGCAGTTCTTC

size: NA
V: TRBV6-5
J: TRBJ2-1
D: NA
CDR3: CATITGYNEQFF
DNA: TGTGCCACCATCACAGGATACAATGAGCAGTTCTTC

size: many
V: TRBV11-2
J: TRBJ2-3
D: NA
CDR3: CASSARDTQYF
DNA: TGTGCCAGCAGCGCGAGGGATACGCAGTATTTT

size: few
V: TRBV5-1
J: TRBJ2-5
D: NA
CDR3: CASSYTKGETQYF
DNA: TGCGCCAGCAGCTATACAAAGGGGGAGACCCAGTACTTC

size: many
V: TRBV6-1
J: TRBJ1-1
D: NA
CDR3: CASKKPGATEAFF
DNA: TGTGCCAGCAAAAAACCAGGGGCGACTGAAGCTTTCTTT

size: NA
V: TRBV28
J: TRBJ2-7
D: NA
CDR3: CASTPGGTDTYEQYF
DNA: TGTGCCAGCACCCCTGGGGGGACAGATACCTACGAGCAGTACTTC

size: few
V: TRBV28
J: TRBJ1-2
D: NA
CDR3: CASSLSQVRQGSGYTF
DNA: TGTGCCAGCAGTTTATCCCAAGTTAGGCAGGGGAGCGGCTACACCTTC

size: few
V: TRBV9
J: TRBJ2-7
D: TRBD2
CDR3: CASSVGTLAGDEQYF
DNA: TGTGCCAGCAGCGTAGGTACTCTAGCGGGGGACGAGCAGTACTTC

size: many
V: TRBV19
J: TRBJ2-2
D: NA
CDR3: CASSMHTGTGELFF
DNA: TGTGCCAGTAGTATGCATACGGGCACCGGGGAGCTGTTTTTT

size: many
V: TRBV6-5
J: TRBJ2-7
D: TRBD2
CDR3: CARPPGLAGPYEQYF
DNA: TGTGCCAGACCACCGGGACTAGCGGGTCCTTACGAGCAGTACTTC

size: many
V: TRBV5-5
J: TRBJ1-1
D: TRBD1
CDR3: CASSLWGQGVSNTEAFF
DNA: TGTGCCAGCAGCTTGTGGGGACAGGGGGTATCGAACACTGAAGCTTTCTTT